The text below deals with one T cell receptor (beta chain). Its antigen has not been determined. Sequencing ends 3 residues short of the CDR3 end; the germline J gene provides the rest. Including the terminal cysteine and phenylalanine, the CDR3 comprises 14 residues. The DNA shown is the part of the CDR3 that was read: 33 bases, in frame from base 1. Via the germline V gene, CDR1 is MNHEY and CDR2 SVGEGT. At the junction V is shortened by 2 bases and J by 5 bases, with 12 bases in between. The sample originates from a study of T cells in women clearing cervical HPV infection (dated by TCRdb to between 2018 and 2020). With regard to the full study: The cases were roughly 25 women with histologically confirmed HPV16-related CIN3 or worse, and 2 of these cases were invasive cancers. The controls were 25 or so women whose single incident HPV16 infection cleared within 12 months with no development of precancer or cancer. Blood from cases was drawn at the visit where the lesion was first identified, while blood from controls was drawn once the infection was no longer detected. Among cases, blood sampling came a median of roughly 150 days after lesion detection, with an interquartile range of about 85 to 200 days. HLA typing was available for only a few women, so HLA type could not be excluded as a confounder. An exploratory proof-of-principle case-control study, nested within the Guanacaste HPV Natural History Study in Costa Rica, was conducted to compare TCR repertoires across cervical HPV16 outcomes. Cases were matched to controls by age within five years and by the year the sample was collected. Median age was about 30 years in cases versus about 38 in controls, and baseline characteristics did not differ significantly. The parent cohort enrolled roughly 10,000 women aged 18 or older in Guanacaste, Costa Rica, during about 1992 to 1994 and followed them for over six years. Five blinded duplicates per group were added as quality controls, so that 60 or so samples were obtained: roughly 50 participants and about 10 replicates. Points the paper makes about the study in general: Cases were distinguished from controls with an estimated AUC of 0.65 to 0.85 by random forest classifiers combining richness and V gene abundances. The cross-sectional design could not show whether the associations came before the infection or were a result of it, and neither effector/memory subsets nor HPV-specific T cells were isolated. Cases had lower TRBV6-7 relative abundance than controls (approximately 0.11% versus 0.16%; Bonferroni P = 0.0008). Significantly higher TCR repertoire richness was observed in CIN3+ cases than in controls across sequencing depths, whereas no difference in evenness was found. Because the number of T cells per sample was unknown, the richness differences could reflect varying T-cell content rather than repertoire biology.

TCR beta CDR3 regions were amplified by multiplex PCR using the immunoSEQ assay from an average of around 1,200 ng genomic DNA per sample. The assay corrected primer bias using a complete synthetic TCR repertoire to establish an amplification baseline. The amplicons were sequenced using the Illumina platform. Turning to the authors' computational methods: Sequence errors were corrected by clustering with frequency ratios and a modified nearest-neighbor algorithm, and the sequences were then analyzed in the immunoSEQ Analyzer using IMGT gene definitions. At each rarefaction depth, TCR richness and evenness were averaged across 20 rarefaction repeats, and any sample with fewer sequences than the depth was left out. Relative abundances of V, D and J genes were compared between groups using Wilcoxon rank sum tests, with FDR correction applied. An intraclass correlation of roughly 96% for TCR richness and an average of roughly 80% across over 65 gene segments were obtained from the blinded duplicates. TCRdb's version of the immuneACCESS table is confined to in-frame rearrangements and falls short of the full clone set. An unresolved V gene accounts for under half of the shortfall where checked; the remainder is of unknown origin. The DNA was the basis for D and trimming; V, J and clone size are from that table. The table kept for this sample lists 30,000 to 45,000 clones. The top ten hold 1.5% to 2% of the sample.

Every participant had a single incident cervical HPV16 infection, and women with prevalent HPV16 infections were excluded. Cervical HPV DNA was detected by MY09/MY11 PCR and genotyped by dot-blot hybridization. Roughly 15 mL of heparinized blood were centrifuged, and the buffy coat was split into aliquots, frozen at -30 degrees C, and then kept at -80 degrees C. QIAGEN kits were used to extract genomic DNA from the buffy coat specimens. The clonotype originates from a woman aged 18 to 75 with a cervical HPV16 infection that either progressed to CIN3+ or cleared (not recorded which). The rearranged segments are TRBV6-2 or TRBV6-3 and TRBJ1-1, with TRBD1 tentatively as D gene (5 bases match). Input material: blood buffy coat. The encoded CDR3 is CASSYGGGRTEAFF. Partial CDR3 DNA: TGTGCCAGCAGTTACGGCGGGGGACGGACTGAA.